A selection of T cell receptor beta chains follows, all from one sample in a study of shared clonotypes between healthy human individuals. TCRdb's copy holds only in-frame clones and misses some; the assay was immunoSEQ multiplex PCR. This table has over a million clones, approximately 80% appearing once. The sequencing input was memory CD4+ T cells from PBMCs. The origin of the receptors is a man between 18 and 29 years old in good health. Some clones in this sample may be carry-over from other donors' samples. The CDR3 runs from the conserved cysteine through the conserved F or W.

V	J	CDR3
TRBV5-8	TRBJ1-5	CASSMRQGGRQPQHF
TRBV28	TRBJ1-2	CASSPAHGYTF
TRBV19	TRBJ2-3	CASSISGRADTQYF
TRBV6-5	NA	CASSRTSGASYEQYF
TRBV5-4	TRBJ2-5	CASSADREETQYF
TRBV10-1	TRBJ2-7	CASSEGTRGPYEQYF
TRBV9	TRBJ2-2	CASSDRGQNTGELFF
TRBV5-1	TRBJ1-4	CASSQGATNEKLFF
TRBV28	TRBJ2-7	CASSLDKGASLAYEQYF
TRBV28	TRBJ1-4	CASGHIYGTGDEKLFF
TRBV5-4	TRBJ2-7	CASSLIAGGFGEQYF
TRBV18	TRBJ2-5	CASSPGLAYGETQYF
TRBV6-1	TRBJ2-1	CASTLGPKQFF
TRBV6-6	TRBJ1-1	CASSYDRVRNTEAFF
TRBV28	TRBJ1-2	CASSFSGHIEEGGSGYTF
TRBV2	TRBJ2-1	CASRAGSGGTYNEQFF
TRBV28	TRBJ2-2	CASSAPGQVASGELFF
TRBV10-2	TRBJ2-1	CASGPSGGSNNEQFF
TRBV7-8	TRBJ2-5	CASRQWGGATSYQETQYF
TRBV7-2	TRBJ2-5	CASSRQGAGQETQYF
TRBV6-1	TRBJ2-7	CASSPLTSGSHEQYF
TRBV30	TRBJ2-3	CAWSSDREEDTQYF
TRBV5-1	TRBJ2-5	CASSPGQGQETQYF
TRBV6-5	TRBJ2-5	CASSYSRGQATQYF
TRBV9	TRBJ2-3	CASSVGPGLAGGSSSTDTQYF
TRBV7-8	TRBJ2-1	CASSPWGAKQFF
TRBV7-9	TRBJ1-2	CASSLEAGPYGYTF
TRBV7-3	TRBJ1-4	CASSLTGSTNEKLFF
TRBV5-6	TRBJ2-5	CASSRDQETQYF
TRBV5-5	TRBJ1-1	CASTWDTNTEAFF
TRBV10-3	TRBJ2-7	CAISESAGTVKHEQYF
TRBV19	TRBJ2-5	CASSIEVGTGQETQYF
TRBV7-2	TRBJ2-5	CASSLGLAGGWETQYF
TRBV6-5	TRBJ2-6	CASSWGQTSGANVLTF
TRBV28	TRBJ2-7	CASSSPGIHEQYF
TRBV6-5	TRBJ2-5	CASSYLGANQETQYF
TRBV11-3	TRBJ2-2	CASSQYGGELFF
TRBV6-4	TRBJ2-3	CASSGSGTGTDTQYF
TRBV4-3	TRBJ2-1	CASSQAATYNEQFF
TRBV6-6	TRBJ1-1	CASSRGQGGVYTEAFF
TRBV30	TRBJ2-2	CAWSQGTGELFF
TRBV6-9	TRBJ1-2	CASGSGGGGRGYTF
TRBV9	TRBJ1-3	CASSGQGARGNTIYF